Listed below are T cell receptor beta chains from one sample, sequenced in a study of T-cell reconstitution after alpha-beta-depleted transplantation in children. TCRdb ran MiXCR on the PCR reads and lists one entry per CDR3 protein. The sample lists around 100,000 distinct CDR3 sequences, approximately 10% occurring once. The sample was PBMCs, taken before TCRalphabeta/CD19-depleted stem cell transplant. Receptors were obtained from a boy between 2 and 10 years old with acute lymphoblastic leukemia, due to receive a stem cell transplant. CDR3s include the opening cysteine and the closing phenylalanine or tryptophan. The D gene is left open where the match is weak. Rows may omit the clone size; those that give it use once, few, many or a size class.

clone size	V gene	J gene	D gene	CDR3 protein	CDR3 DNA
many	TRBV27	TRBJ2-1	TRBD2	CASSLSPSGRARNEQFF	TGTGCCAGCAGTTTATCCCCGAGCGGGAGGGCCCGCAATGAGCAGTTCTTC
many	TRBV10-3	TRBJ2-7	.	CAISESDDTYEQYF	TGTGCCATCAGTGAGTCGGATGATACCTACGAGCAGTACTTC
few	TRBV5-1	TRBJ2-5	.	CASSVYREDQETQYF	TGCGCCAGCAGCGTATACAGGGAAGACCAAGAGACCCAGTACTTC
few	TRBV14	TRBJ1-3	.	CASSHRIGDTIYF	TGTGCCAGCAGCCATCGCATCGGGGACACCATATATTTT
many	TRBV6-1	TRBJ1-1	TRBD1	CASPRAGTGDTEAFF	TGTGCCAGCCCTAGGGCCGGGACAGGGGACACTGAAGCTTTCTTT
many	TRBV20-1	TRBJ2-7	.	CSAWYRQGSSSYEQYF	TGCAGTGCTTGGTATAGGCAGGGGAGCAGCTCCTACGAGCAGTACTTC
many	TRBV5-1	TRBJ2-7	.	CASSIPGGRANEQYF	TGCGCCAGCAGCATTCCCGGGGGCAGGGCAAACGAGCAGTACTTC
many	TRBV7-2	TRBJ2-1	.	CASSLDYNNEQFF	TGTGCCAGCAGCTTAGATTATAACAATGAGCAGTTCTTC
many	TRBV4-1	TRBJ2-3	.	CASSQGDHGTDTQYF	TGCGCCAGCAGCCAAGGTGACCACGGTACAGATACGCAGTATTTT
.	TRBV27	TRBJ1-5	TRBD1	CASQSYRGLSQPQHF	TGTGCCAGCCAAAGTTATAGGGGGCTGAGTCAGCCCCAGCATTTT
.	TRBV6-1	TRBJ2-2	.	CATRPGNTGEVFF	TGTGCCACCCGACCTGGCAACACCGGGGAGGTGTTTTTT
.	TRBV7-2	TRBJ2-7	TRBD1	CASSLYGTGPYEQYF	TGTGCCAGCAGCTTATACGGGACAGGGCCCTACGAGCAGTACTTC
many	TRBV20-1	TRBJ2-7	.	CSAAAYEQYF	TGCAGTGCCGCAGCCTACGAGCAGTACTTC
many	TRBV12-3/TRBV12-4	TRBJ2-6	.	CASSSLSGSPGANVLTF	TGTGCCAGCAGTTCCCTCTCCGGGAGTCCTGGGGCCAACGTCCTGACTTTC
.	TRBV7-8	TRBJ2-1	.	CASSLGDSANNEQFF	TGTGCCAGCAGCTTAGGTGATAGCGCGAACAATGAGCAGTTCTTC
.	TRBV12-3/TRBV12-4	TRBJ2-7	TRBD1	CASSSWGTGGGEQYF	TGTGCCAGCAGCTCCTGGGGGACAGGGGGCGGGGAGCAGTACTTC
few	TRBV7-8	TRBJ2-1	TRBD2	CASSFSRSGRTDEQFF	TGTGCCAGCAGCTTTTCCCGAAGCGGGAGAACCGATGAGCAGTTCTTC
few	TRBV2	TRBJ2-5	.	CASSDPQGPSMGETQYF	TGTGCCAGCAGTGACCCCCAGGGACCCTCGATGGGGGAGACCCAGTACTTC
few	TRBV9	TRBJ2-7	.	CASSAQLGGEQYF	TGTGCCAGCAGCGCCCAGCTAGGTGGAGAGCAGTACTTC
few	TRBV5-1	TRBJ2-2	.	CASSSTGANTGELFF	TGCGCCAGCAGCTCGACAGGTGCGAACACCGGGGAGCTGTTTTTT
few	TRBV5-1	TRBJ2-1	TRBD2	CASTGDYSYNEQFF	TGCGCCAGCACGGGGGACTACTCCTACAATGAGCAGTTCTTC
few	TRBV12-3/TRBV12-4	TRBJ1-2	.	CASTGGPNYGYTF	TGTGCCAGCACCGGGGGACCCAACTATGGCTACACCTTC
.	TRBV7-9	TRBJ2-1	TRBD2	CASSSGLVAYNEQFF	TGTGCCAGCAGCAGCGGACTAGTGGCATACAATGAGCAGTTCTTC
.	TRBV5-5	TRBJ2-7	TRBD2	CASSLGASGRASYEQYF	TGTGCCAGCAGCTTGGGTGCAAGCGGGAGGGCCTCCTACGAGCAGTACTTC
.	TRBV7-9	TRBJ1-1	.	CASSPSRGGKTEAFF	TGTGCCAGCAGCCCGAGCAGGGGCGGAAAAACTGAAGCTTTCTTT
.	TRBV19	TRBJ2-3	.	CASSSTGRTDTQYF	TGTGCCAGTAGTTCGACAGGTCGCACGGATACGCAGTATTTT
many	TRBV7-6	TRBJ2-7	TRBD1	CASSLARDRKQYF	TGTGCCAGCAGCTTAGCCCGGGACAGGAAGCAGTACTTC
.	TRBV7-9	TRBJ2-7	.	CASSLGRGSGYEQYF	TGTGCCAGCAGCTTAGGTAGGGGAAGCGGGTACGAGCAGTACTTC
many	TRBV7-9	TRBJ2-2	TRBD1	CASSLDRGWTGELFF	TGTGCCAGCAGCTTAGACAGGGGATGGACCGGGGAGCTGTTTTTT
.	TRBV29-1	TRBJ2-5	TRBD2	CSVGVGGAETQYF	TGCAGCGTTGGGGTCGGGGGGGCTGAGACCCAGTACTTC
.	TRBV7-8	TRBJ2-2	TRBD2	CASSWRLAGENTGELFF	TGTGCCAGCAGCTGGAGACTAGCGGGGGAGAACACCGGGGAGCTGTTTTTT
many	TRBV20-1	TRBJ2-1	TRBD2	CSAAPGLAAYNEQFF	TGCAGTGCTGCTCCGGGACTAGCGGCCTACAATGAGCAGTTCTTC
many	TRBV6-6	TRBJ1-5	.	CASSYGNQPQHF	TGTGCCAGCAGTTACGGGAATCAGCCCCAGCATTTT
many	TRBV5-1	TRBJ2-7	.	CASSFTGEGYEQYF	TGCGCCAGCAGCTTCACAGGGGAGGGGTACGAGCAGTACTTC
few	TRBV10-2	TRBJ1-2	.	CASSESKGGPYGYTF	TGCGCCAGCAGTGAGTCGAAGGGGGGCCCCTATGGCTACACCTTC
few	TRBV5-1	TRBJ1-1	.	CASSLDWGGVNTEAFF	TGCGCCAGCAGCTTGGATTGGGGGGGCGTGAACACTGAAGCTTTCTTT
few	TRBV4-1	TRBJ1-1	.	CASSQDIQGNTEAFF	TGCGCCAGCAGCCAAGATATCCAGGGGAACACTGAAGCTTTCTTT
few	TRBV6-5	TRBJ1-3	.	CASSYRMDSPGNTIYF	TGTGCCAGCAGTTACCGAATGGACAGTCCTGGAAACACCATATATTTT
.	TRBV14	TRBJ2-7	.	CASSHIMGESYEQYF	TGTGCCAGCAGCCACATAATGGGCGAATCCTACGAGCAGTACTTC
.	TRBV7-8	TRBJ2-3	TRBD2	CASSWGGTDTQYF	TGTGCCAGCAGCTGGGGGGGGACAGATACGCAGTATTTT
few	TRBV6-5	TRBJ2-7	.	CASSYRDQTYEQYF	TGTGCCAGCAGTTACAGAGACCAAACCTACGAGCAGTACTTC
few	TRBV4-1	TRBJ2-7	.	CASSQDFSGATYEQYF	TGCGCCAGCAGCCAAGATTTTTCCGGCGCTACCTACGAGCAGTACTTC
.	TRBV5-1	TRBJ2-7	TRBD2	CASSLATSGGVWQYF	TGCGCCAGCAGCTTGGCAACTAGCGGGGGGGTCTGGCAGTACTTC
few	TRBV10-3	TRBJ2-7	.	CAISKIRDSYEQYF	TGTGCCATCAGCAAAATAAGGGACTCCTACGAGCAGTACTTC
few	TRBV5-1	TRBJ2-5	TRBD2	CASSPGLAGGPGETQYF	TGCGCCAGCAGCCCCGGACTAGCGGGAGGGCCGGGAGAGACCCAGTACTTC
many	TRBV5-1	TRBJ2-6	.	CASSLVAASGANVLTF	TGCGCCAGCAGCTTGGTAGCGGCCTCTGGGGCCAACGTCCTGACTTTC
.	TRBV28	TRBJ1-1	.	CASRGRPEAFF	TGTGCCAGCAGAGGACGGCCGGAAGCTTTCTTT
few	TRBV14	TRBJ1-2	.	CASSQGMDGSGYTF	TGTGCCAGCAGCCAAGGGATGGATGGATCTGGCTACACCTTC
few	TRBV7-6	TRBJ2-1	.	CASSRVGEQFF	TGTGCCAGCAGCCGGGTGGGGGAGCAGTTCTTC
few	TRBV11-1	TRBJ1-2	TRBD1	CASSPSGQGIAFDYGYTF	TGTGCCAGCAGCCCATCAGGACAGGGTATCGCCTTCGACTATGGCTACACCTTC